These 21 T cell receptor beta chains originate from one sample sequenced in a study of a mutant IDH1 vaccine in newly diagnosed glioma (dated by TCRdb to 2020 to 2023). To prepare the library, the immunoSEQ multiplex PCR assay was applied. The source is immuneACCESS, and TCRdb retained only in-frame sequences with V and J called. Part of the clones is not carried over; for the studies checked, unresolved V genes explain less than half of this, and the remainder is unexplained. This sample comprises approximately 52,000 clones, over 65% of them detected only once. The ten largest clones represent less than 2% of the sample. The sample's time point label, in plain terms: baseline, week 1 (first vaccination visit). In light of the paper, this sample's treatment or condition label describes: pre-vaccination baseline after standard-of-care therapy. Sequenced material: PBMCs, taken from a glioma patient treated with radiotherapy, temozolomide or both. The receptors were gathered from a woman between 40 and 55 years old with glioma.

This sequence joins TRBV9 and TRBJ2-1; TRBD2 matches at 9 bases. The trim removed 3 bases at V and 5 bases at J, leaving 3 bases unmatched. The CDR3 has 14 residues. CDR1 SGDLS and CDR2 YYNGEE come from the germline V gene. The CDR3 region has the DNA TGTGCCAGCAGCGCGACTAGCGGAGACAATGAGCAGTTCTTC. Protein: CASSATSGDNEQFF.

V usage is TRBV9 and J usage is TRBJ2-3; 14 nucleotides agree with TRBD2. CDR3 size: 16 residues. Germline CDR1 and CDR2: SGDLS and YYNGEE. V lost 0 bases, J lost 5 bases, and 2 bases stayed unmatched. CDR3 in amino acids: CASSVGLAGGVDTQYF. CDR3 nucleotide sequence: TGTGCCAGCAGCGTAGGACTAGCGGGGGGGGTAGATACGCAGTATTTT.

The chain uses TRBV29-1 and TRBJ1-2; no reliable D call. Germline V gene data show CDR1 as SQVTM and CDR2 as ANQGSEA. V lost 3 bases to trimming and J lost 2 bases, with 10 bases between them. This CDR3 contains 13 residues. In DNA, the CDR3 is TGCAGCGTTGACGTGACGGGGAACTATGGCTACACCTTC. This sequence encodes CSVDVTGNYGYTF.

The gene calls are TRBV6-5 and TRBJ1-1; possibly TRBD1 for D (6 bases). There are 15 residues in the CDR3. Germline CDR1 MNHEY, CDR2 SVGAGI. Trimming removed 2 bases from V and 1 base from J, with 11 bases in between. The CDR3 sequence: CASSYGAGANTEAFF. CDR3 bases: TGTGCCAGCAGTTACGGGGCAGGGGCGAACACTGAAGCTTTCTTT.

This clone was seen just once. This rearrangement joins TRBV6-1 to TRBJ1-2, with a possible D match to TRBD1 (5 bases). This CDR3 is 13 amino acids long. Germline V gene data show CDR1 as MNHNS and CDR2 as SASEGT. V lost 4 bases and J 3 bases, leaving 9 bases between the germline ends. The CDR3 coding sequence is TGTGCCAGCAGTGCAGGGAAGCACTATGGCTACACCTTC. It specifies CASSAGKHYGYTF.

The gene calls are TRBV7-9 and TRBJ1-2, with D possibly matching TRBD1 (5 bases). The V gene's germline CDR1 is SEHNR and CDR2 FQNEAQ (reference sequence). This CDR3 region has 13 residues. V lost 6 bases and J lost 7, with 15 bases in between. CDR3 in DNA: TGTGCCAGCAGTCAAGGGCAGGGAGCTGGCTACACCTTC. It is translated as CASSQGQGAGYTF.

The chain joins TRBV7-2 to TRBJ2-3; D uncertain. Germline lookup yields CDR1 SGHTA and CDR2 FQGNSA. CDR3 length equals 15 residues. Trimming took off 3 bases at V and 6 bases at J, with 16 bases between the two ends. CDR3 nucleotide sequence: TGTGCCAGCAGCTTTCGAGCACCTGAAGTGGATACGCAGTATTTT. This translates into CASSFRAPEVDTQYF.

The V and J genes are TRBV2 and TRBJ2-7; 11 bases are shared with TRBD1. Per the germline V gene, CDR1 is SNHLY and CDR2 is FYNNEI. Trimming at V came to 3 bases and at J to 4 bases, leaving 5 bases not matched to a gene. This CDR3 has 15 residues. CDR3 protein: CASSEGGQGAYEQYF. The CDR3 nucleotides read TGTGCCAGCAGTGAGGGAGGACAGGGGGCTTACGAGCAGTACTTC.

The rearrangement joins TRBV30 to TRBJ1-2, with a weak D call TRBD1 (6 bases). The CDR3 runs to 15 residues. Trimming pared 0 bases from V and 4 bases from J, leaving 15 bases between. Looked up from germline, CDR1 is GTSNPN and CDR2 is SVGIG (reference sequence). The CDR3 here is CAWSVQTPGAYGYTF. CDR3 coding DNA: TGTGCCTGGAGTGTACAGACTCCGGGGGCCTATGGCTACACCTTC.

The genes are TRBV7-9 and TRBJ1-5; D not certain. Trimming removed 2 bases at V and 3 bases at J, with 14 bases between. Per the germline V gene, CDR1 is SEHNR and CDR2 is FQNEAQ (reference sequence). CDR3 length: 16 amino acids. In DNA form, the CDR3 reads TGTGCCAGCAGCTTATATAACAGCGCTTACAATCAGCCCCAGCATTTT. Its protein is CASSLYNSAYNQPQHF. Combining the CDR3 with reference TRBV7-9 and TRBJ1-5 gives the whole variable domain DTGVSQNPRHKITKRGQNVTFRCDPISEHNRLYWYRQTLGQGPEFLTYFQNEAQLEKSRLLSDRFSAERPKGSFSTLEIQRTEQGDSAMYLCASSLYNSAYNQPQHFGDGTRLSIL.

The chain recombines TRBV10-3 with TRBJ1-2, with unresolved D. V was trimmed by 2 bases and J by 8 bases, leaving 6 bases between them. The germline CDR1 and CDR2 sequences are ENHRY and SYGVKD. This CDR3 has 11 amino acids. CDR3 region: CAISEGGGYTF. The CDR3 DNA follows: TGTGCCATCAGTGAGGGAGGGGGCTACACCTTC.

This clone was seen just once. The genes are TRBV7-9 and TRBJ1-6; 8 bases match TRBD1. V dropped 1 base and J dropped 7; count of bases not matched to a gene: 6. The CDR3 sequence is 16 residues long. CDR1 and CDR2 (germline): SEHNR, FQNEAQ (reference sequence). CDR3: CASSLGSDRANSPLHF. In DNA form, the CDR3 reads TGTGCCAGCAGCTTAGGGTCGGACAGGGCAAATTCACCCCTCCACTTT. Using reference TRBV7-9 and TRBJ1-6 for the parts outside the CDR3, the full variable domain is DTGVSQNPRHKITKRGQNVTFRCDPISEHNRLYWYRQTLGQGPEFLTYFQNEAQLEKSRLLSDRFSAERPKGSFSTLEIQRTEQGDSAMYLCASSLGSDRANSPLHFGNGTRLTVT.

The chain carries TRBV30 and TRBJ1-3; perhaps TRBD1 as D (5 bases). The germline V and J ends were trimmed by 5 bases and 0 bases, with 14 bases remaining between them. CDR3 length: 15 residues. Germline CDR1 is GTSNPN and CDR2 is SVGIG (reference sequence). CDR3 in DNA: TGTGCCTGGTACCAGGGAACCACCTCTGGAAACACCATATATTTT. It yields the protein CAWYQGTTSGNTIYF.

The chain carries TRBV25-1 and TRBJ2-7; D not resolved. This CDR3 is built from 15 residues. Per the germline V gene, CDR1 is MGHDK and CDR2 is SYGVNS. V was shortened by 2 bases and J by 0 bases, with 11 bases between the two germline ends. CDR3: CASSEAAVSSYEQYF. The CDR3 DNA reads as TGTGCCAGCAGTGAAGCCGCGGTAAGCTCCTACGAGCAGTACTTC.

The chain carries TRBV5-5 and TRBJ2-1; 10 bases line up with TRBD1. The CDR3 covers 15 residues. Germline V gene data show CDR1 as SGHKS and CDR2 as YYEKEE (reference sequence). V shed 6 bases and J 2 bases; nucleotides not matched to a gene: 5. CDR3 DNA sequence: TGTGCCAGCACCGGTGGACAGGGGGCCTACAATGAGCAGTTCTTC. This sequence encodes CASTGGQGAYNEQFF.

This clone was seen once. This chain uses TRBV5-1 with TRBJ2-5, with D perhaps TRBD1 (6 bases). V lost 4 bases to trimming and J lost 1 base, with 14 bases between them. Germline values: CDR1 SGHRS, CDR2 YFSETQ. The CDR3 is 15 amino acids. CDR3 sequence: CASSPLGQSQETQYF. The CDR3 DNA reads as TGCGCCAGCAGCCCCTTAGGACAGAGCCAAGAGACCCAGTACTTC.

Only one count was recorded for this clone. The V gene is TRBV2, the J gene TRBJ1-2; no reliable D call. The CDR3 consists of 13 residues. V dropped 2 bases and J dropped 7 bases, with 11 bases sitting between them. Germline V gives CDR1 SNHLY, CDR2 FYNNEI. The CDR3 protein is CASSESMGFGYTF. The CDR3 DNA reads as TGTGCCAGCAGTGAAAGTATGGGGTTTGGCTACACCTTC.

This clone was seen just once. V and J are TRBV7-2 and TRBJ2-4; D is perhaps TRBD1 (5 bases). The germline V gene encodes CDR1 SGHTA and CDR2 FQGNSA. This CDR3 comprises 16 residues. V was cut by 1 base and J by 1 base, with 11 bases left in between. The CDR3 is CASSLEGEWAKNIQYF. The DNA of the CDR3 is TGTGCCAGCAGCTTAGAAGGGGAATGGGCCAAAAACATTCAGTACTTC.

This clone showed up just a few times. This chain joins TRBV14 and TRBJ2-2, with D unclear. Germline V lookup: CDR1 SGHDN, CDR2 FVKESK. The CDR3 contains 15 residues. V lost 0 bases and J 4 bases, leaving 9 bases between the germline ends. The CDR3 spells CASSQDRAFTGELFF. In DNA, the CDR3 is TGTGCCAGCAGCCAAGATCGCGCTTTCACCGGGGAGCTGTTTTTT.

The chain's CDR3 is CASSLVAVNTEAFF. Written as DNA, the CDR3 is TGTGCCAGCAGCTTAGTGGCTGTTAACACTGAAGCTTTCTTT. This rearrangement joins TRBV7-9 to TRBJ1-1, with unresolved D. V was trimmed by 1 base and J by 2 bases, leaving 8 bases between them. The CDR3 extends over 14 amino acids. Germline-derived CDR1 and CDR2 are SEHNR and FQNEAQ (reference sequence).

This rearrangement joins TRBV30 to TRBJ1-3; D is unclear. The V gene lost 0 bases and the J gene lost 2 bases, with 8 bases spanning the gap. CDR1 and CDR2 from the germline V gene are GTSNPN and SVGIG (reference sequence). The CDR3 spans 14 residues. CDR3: CAWSVGRAGNTIYF. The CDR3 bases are TGTGCCTGGAGTGTGGGGAGGGCTGGAAACACCATATATTTT.